Listed below are T cell receptor beta chains from one sample, sequenced in a study of shared clonotypes between healthy human individuals. Sequencing was performed with immunoSEQ multiplex PCR; in TCRdb, only in-frame clones are kept and a portion is missing. The data contain some 89,000 clones, approximately 61% of them singletons. The sample was memory CD8+ T cells sorted from blood. These receptors were taken from a man under 40 in good health. Each CDR3 is given with its conserved first and last residue. The D gene is left open where the match is weak. The size field is filled for only some rows; it gives once, few, many or a size class.

v_call: TRBV4-3; clone_size: NA; d_call: NA; j_call: TRBJ2-1; cdr3_aa: CASSQGSGPRSSYNEQFF; cdr3_nt: TGCGCCAGCAGCCAAGGGAGCGGGCCCCGGAGCTCCTACAATGAGCAGTTCTTC
v_call: TRBV25-1; clone_size: NA; d_call: TRBD1; j_call: TRBJ1-3; cdr3_aa: CASSHGTDSGNTIYF; cdr3_nt: TGTGCCAGCAGTCATGGGACAGACTCTGGAAACACCATATATTTT
v_call: TRBV29-1; clone_size: NA; d_call: TRBD1; j_call: TRBJ2-1; cdr3_aa: CSVQDRVLGGMFF; cdr3_nt: TGCAGCGTTCAGGACAGGGTCTTAGGTGGTATGTTCTTC
v_call: TRBV10-2; clone_size: NA; d_call: NA; j_call: TRBJ1-2; cdr3_aa: CASSEIGWGADNYGYTF; cdr3_nt: TGCGCCAGCAGTGAGATTGGATGGGGGGCTGATAACTATGGCTACACCTTC
v_call: TRBV2; clone_size: once; d_call: TRBD1; j_call: TRBJ2-7; cdr3_aa: CASSEMDRPYEQYF; cdr3_nt: TGTGCCAGCAGTGAAATGGACAGGCCCTACGAGCAGTACTTC
v_call: TRBV18; clone_size: NA; d_call: NA; j_call: TRBJ2-1; cdr3_aa: CASSALAGEQFF; cdr3_nt: TGTGCCAGCTCAGCTCTAGCAGGTGAGCAGTTCTTC
v_call: TRBV6-4; clone_size: many; d_call: NA; j_call: TRBJ2-6; cdr3_aa: CASSAGDSGANVLTF; cdr3_nt: TGTGCCAGCAGTGCGGGAGACTCTGGGGCCAACGTCCTGACTTTC
v_call: TRBV11-2; clone_size: NA; d_call: NA; j_call: TRBJ2-7; cdr3_aa: CASSLADTYEQYF; cdr3_nt: TGTGCCAGCAGCTTAGCCGACACGTACGAGCAGTACTTC
v_call: TRBV2; clone_size: NA; d_call: NA; j_call: TRBJ2-5; cdr3_aa: CASSGPQDQETQYF; cdr3_nt: TGTGCCAGCAGTGGACCGCAGGACCAAGAGACCCAGTACTTC
v_call: TRBV18; clone_size: NA; d_call: NA; j_call: TRBJ2-2; cdr3_aa: CASSPRWDTGELFF; cdr3_nt: TGTGCCAGCTCACCCCGGTGGGACACCGGGGAGCTGTTTTTT
v_call: TRBV10-3; clone_size: once; d_call: TRBD2; j_call: TRBJ2-3; cdr3_aa: CAISESGGRQGDTQYF; cdr3_nt: TGTGCCATCAGTGAGTCCGGCGGGAGGCAGGGGGATACGCAGTATTTT
v_call: TRBV4-3; clone_size: NA; d_call: NA; j_call: TRBJ2-1; cdr3_aa: CASSQEWFGGYNEQFF; cdr3_nt: TGCGCCAGCAGCCAAGAATGGTTCGGGGGCTACAATGAGCAGTTCTTC
v_call: TRBV9; clone_size: NA; d_call: NA; j_call: TRBJ2-6; cdr3_aa: CASSVDSDYSGANVLTF; cdr3_nt: TGTGCCAGCAGCGTGGACAGTGATTACTCTGGGGCCAACGTCCTGACTTTC
v_call: TRBV28; clone_size: few; d_call: NA; j_call: TRBJ1-5; cdr3_aa: CASSLVGGPHQPQHF; cdr3_nt: TGTGCCAGCAGTTTAGTAGGGGGACCCCATCAGCCCCAGCATTTT
v_call: TRBV6-1; clone_size: few; d_call: NA; j_call: TRBJ2-7; cdr3_aa: CASSEAYEQYF; cdr3_nt: TGTGCCAGCAGTGAAGCTTACGAGCAGTACTTC
v_call: TRBV11-3; clone_size: NA; d_call: NA; j_call: TRBJ2-1; cdr3_aa: CASSPHGGAYNEQFF; cdr3_nt: TGTGCCAGCAGCCCCCATGGGGGCGCGTACAATGAGCAGTTCTTC
v_call: TRBV7-6; clone_size: NA; d_call: NA; j_call: TRBJ2-1; cdr3_aa: CASSPPNSYNEQFF; cdr3_nt: TGTGCCAGCAGCCCCCCTAACTCCTACAATGAGCAGTTCTTC
v_call: TRBV7-1; clone_size: once; d_call: NA; j_call: TRBJ1-1; cdr3_aa: CASSFLSRDQGAFF; cdr3_nt: TGTGCCAGCAGCTTTCTCTCCAGGGATCAGGGAGCTTTCTTT
v_call: TRBV6-1; clone_size: NA; d_call: NA; j_call: TRBJ1-4; cdr3_aa: CASSTAINEKLFF; cdr3_nt: TGTGCCAGCTCGACAGCTATCAATGAAAAACTGTTTTTT
v_call: TRBV9; clone_size: few; d_call: NA; j_call: TRBJ2-3; cdr3_aa: CASSGTRAHRTDTQYF; cdr3_nt: TGTGCCAGCAGCGGAACTAGGGCCCATCGCACAGATACGCAGTATTTT
v_call: TRBV21-1; clone_size: few; d_call: NA; j_call: TRBJ1-5; cdr3_aa: CASSGSWTEHF; cdr3_nt: TGTGCCAGCAGCGGGTCGTGGACAGAGCATTTT
v_call: TRBV7-2; clone_size: NA; d_call: NA; j_call: TRBJ2-2; cdr3_aa: CASSPYGTGGGSGELFF; cdr3_nt: TGTGCCAGCAGCCCCTATGGGACGGGCGGAGGGTCCGGGGAGCTGTTTTTT
v_call: TRBV28; clone_size: NA; d_call: NA; j_call: TRBJ1-3; cdr3_aa: CASSRSYTIYF; cdr3_nt: TGTGCCAGCAGCCGGAGCTACACCATATATTTT
v_call: TRBV7-2; clone_size: NA; d_call: TRBD2; j_call: TRBJ2-3; cdr3_aa: CASSLTSDPQNTQYF; cdr3_nt: TGTGCCAGCAGCTTAACTAGCGATCCCCAAAATACGCAGTATTTT
v_call: TRBV2; clone_size: once; d_call: NA; j_call: TRBJ2-3; cdr3_aa: CASGGRTDTQYF; cdr3_nt: TGTGCCAGCGGGGGTCGGACAGATACGCAGTATTTT
v_call: TRBV29-1; clone_size: many; d_call: NA; j_call: TRBJ1-1; cdr3_aa: CSVDKTGGNTEAFF; cdr3_nt: TGCAGCGTTGATAAGACAGGCGGGAACACTGAAGCTTTCTTT